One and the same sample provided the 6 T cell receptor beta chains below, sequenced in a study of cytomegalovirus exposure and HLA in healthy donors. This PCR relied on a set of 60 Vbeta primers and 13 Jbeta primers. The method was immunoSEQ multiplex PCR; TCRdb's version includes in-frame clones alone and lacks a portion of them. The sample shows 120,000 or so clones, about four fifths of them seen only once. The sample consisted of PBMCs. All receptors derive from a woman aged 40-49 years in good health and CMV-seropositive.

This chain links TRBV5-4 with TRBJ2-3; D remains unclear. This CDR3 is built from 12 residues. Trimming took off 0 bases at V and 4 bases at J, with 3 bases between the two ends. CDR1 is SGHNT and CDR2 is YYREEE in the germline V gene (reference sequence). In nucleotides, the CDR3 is TGTGCCAGCAGCTTGGTCTCAGATACGCAGTATTTT. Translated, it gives CASSLVSDTQYF.

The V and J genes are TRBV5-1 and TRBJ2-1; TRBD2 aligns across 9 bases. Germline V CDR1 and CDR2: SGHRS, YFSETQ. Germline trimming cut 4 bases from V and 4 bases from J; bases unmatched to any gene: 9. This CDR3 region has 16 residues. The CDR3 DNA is TGCGCCAGCAGCAAGGTAGCGGGAGAGCCTTACAATGAGCAGTTCTTC. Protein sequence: CASSKVAGEPYNEQFF. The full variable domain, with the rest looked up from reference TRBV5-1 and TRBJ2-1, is KAGVTQTPRYLIKTRGQQVTLSCSPISGHRSVSWYQQTPGQGLQFLFEYFSETQRNKGNFPGRFSGRQFSNSRSEMNVSTLELGDSALYLCASSKVAGEPYNEQFFGPGTRLTVL.

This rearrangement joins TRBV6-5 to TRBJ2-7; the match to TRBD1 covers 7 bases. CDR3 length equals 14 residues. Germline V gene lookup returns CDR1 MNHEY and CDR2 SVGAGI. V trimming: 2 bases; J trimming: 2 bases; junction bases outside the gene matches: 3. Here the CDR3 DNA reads TGTGCCAGCAGTTACCAGGGGACAGCCTACGAGCAGTACTTC. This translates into CASSYQGTAYEQYF.

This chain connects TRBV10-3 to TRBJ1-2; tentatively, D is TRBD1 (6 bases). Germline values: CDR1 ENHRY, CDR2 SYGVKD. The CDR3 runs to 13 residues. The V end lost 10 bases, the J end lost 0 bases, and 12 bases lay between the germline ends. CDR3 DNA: TGTGCCAGCGGACAGCAGTCTAACTATGGCTACACCTTC. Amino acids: CASGQQSNYGYTF.

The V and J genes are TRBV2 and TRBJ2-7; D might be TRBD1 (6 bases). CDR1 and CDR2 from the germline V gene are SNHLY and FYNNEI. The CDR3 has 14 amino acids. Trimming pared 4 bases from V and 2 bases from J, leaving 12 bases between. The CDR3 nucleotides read TGTGCCAGCAGTGTCGGCAGGGGCGCCTACGAGCAGTACTTC. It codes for CASSVGRGAYEQYF.

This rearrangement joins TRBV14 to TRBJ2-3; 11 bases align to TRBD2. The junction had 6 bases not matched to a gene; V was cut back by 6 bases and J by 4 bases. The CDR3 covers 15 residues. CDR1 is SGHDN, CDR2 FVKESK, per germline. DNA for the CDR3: TGTGCCAGCAGGAATAGCGGGGGGGGCCCAGATACGCAGTATTTT. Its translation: CASRNSGGGPDTQYF.